The 20 T cell receptor beta chains in this list originate from one sample, sequenced in a study of immune heterogeneity within non-small cell lung tumors. Amplification of TCR beta CDR3 was performed by multiplex PCR with 32 V and 13 J primers. TCRdb re-derived calls from the multiplex PCR reads in MiXCR, one entry per CDR3 protein. The sample has about 15,000 distinct CDR3 sequences, less than 35% seen once. Bulk tumor genomic DNA was the template, and each sample received 600 to 700 ng. Biopsies, several per primary tumor and spaced far apart, were collected during surgery. These patients got curative surgery after being newly diagnosed with untreated non-small cell lung cancer. Sequences were obtained from lung tumor tissue. The receptor set was obtained from a man in his forties with non-small cell lung cancer.

This clonotype has more than one count but fewer than ten. The chain uses TRBV9 and TRBJ2-3, with TRBD2 identical over 10 bases. Germline CDR1 SGDLS, CDR2 YYNGEE. CDR3 length: 14 residues. V lost 3 bases to trimming and J lost 13 bases; unmatched junction nucleotides: 11. The CDR3, as DNA: TGTGCCAGCAGCGGCGGGACTAGCGCCAGCGTTGAGTATTTT. This gives the protein CASSGGTSASVEYF.

On this clonotype itself: Being one base from a much bigger clone, this may be a read error. The chain is built from TRBV12-3 or TRBV12-4 and TRBJ2-7, with a weak D call TRBD2 (6 bases). V lost 4 bases, J lost 2 bases, and 12 bases lay in between. The CDR3 sequence is 14 residues long. CDR3 protein: CASSSPGSTYEQYF. CDR3 nucleotide sequence: TGTGCCAGCAGTTCCCCCGGGAGCACCTACGAGCAGTACTTC.

In regard to this clonotype: A much larger clone sits a single nucleotide away, making a read error possible. The conserved phenylalanine or tryptophan normally closing the CDR3 is absent here, so this likely arose from a read error. The chain employs TRBV30 and TRBJ1-2; TRBD1 might be the D (6 bases). V lost 2 bases to trimming and J lost 7 bases, with 17 bases between them. CDR3 length: 14 amino acids. In germline, CDR1 is GTSNPN, CDR2 SVGIG (reference sequence). The CDR3 spells CAWSSATGIGGYTS. The CDR3 DNA follows: TGTGCCTGGAGTTCGGCCACAGGGATCGGTGGCTACACCTCC.

This clonotype was seen repeatedly, ten times or more. This chain uses TRBV6-1 with TRBJ1-1; D is unresolved. The ends were cut back, 3 bases at V and 2 bases at J, with 7 bases in the middle. CDR3 size: 13 residues. CDR1 and CDR2 (germline): MNHNS, SASEGT. The CDR3: CASSEHLNTEAFF. CDR3 sequence (DNA): TGTGCCAGCAGTGAGCACTTAAACACTGAAGCTTTCTTT.

Notes on this clonotype: A much larger clone differs from this one at a single base, so this may be a read error. This chain connects TRBV7-2 to TRBJ1-2; perhaps TRBD1 as D (5 bases). This CDR3 is built from 13 residues. Per the germline V gene, CDR1 is SGHTA and CDR2 is FQGNSA. In DNA, the CDR3 is TGTGACAGCAGCTTAACGAAGGGGAATGGCTACACCTTC. This codes for CDSSLTKGNGYTF.

This sequence joins TRBV20-1 and TRBJ2-5; D remains ambiguous. Trimming left V 5 bases short and J 0 bases short, with 10 bases between. Germline loops: CDR1 DFQATT, CDR2 SNEGSKA (reference sequence). The CDR3 is 13 amino acids. CDR3 amino acids: CSAGSTYQETQYF. The CDR3 DNA sequence: TGCAGTGCTGGCTCTACCTACCAAGAGACCCAGTACTTC.

This clonotype turned up a few times. This rearrangement joins TRBV7-2 to TRBJ2-1; D is uncertain. This CDR3 spans 16 amino acids. CDR1 is SGHTA and CDR2 is FQGNSA in the germline V gene. V was trimmed by 3 bases and J by 2 bases, leaving 14 bases between them. CDR3 sequence: CASSFDELWAYNEQFF. In nucleotides, the CDR3 is TGTGCCAGCAGCTTTGACGAGCTCTGGGCCTACAATGAGCAGTTCTTC.

This clonotype was counted many times. V is TRBV12-3 or TRBV12-4 and J is TRBJ2-2, with 8 positions matching TRBD2. After removal of 2 bases from V and 3 bases from J, the junction contained 2 bases not matched to a gene. This CDR3 has 15 amino acids. The CDR3 here is CASSLLAGYTGELFF. In nucleotides, the CDR3 is TGTGCCAGCAGTTTACTAGCGGGTTACACCGGGGAGCTGTTTTTT.

For this clonotype: Possible read error: a much larger clone is one base away. This rearrangement joins TRBV20-1 to TRBJ2-3; D possibly matches TRBD1 or TRBD2 (6 bases each). The CDR3 runs 14 residues. V lost 6 bases, J lost 6 bases, and 19 bases lay in between. Germline V CDR1 and CDR2: DFQATT, SNEGSKA (reference sequence). The CDR3 nucleotides read TGCAGTGCAGAACTAGGGGGGCTAGGCGATACGCAGTATTTT. Translated: CSAELGGLGDTQYF.

Many counts were recorded for this clonotype. The chain's CDR3 is CASSDEGGSNQPQHF. The CDR3 DNA reads as TGTGCCAGCAGTGATGAAGGGGGTAGCAATCAGCCCCAGCATTTT. The V gene is TRBV2, the J gene TRBJ1-5; maybe TRBD1 (6 bases). This CDR3 comprises 15 residues. V lost 3 bases to trimming and J lost 0 bases, with 9 bases between them. Germline-derived CDR1 and CDR2 are SNHLY and FYNNEI.

Points on this clonotype: This could be a read error, since a much larger clone is one nucleotide away. The V gene is TRBV6-2 or TRBV6-3, the J gene TRBJ1-5, with 7 bases matching TRBD1. Germline values: CDR1 MNHEY, CDR2 SVGEGT. The CDR3 contains 15 residues. With V trimmed by 6 bases and J by 1 base, 6 bases remained unmatched. In DNA, the CDR3 is TGTGCCAGCAGGCGCGGACAGGAAAGCAATCAGCCCCAGCATTTT. Amino acid sequence: CASRRGQESNQPQHF.

With regard to this clonotype: Given a much more abundant clone one base away, this may be a read error. The chain couples TRBV12-3 or TRBV12-4 to TRBJ2-6, with D perhaps TRBD2 (6 bases). There are 14 residues in the CDR3. V gave up 4 bases and J gave up 3 bases, with 7 bases separating them. CDR3 sequence (DNA): TGTGCCAGCAGTTGGAGGGATGGGGCCAACGTCCTGACTTTC. It codes for CASSWRDGANVLTF.

As to this clonotype: A much larger clone differs from this one at a single base, so this may be a read error. The chain has TRBV6-1 and TRBJ1-5; D may be TRBD1 (6 bases). Trimming removed 2 bases from V and 11 bases from J, with 19 bases in between. Per the germline V gene, CDR1 is MNHNS and CDR2 is SASEGT. This CDR3 region has 15 residues. CDR3 region: CASSESKTGDKSQHF. CDR3 coding DNA: TGTGCCAGCAGTGAATCGAAGACAGGTGACAAGTCCCAGCATTTT.

This chain uses TRBV6-2 or TRBV6-3 with TRBJ1-3; no reliable D call. Trimming took off 3 bases at V and 0 bases at J, with 6 bases between the two ends. Per germline, CDR1 MNHEY and CDR2 SVGEGT. CDR3 length equals 14 residues. The CDR3 nucleotides are TGTGCCAGCAGTTATGGGAACTCTGGAAACACCATATATTTT. It specifies CASSYGNSGNTIYF.

This clonotype qualifies as large. The chain couples TRBV12-3 or TRBV12-4 to TRBJ2-7, with 10 bases identical to TRBD2. Losses at the gene ends were 6 bases for V and 12 bases for J; bases not matched to a gene: 5. The CDR3 is 11 residues long. CDR3 amino acids: CASSDGTSVYF. The CDR3 DNA is TGTGCCAGCAGCGACGGGACTAGCGTGTACTTC.

A word on this clonotype: A much larger clone differs from this one at a single base, so this may be a read error. J is TRBJ2-7 and V is TRBV7-9, with 12 bases lining up with TRBD2. CDR1 and CDR2 (germline): SEHNR, FQNEAQ (reference sequence). Trimming cost V 5 bases and J 10 bases; bases outside gene matches: 12. The CDR3 consists of 15 residues. DNA for the CDR3: TGTGCCAGCAGCCCTAGACTAGCGGGAGTCAGCGATCAGTACTTC. It yields the protein CASSPRLAGVSDQYF.

This clonotype has ten or more counts. The rearrangement joins TRBV11-3 to TRBJ2-1, with 9 positions matching TRBD2. In germline, CDR1 is SGHNT, CDR2 YENEEA. With 6 bases clipped from V and 5 bases from J, the junction kept 5 bases outside the gene matches. The CDR3 runs 14 residues. The CDR3 DNA follows: TGTGCCAGCAGTAGGGGACTAGCCAACAATGAGCAGTTCTTC. This sequence encodes CASSRGLANNEQFF.

With respect to this clonotype: A much bigger clone sits one base away, suggesting this may be a read error. The chain is built from TRBV9 and TRBJ1-6; D unclear. This CDR3 contains 16 residues. CDR1 and CDR2 from the germline V gene are SGDLS and YYNGEE. V was pared by 0 bases and J by 8 bases, with 15 bases between. The CDR3 here is CASSVGGKGGYSPLHF. In DNA form, the CDR3 reads TGTGCCAGCAGCGTAGGTGGGAAGGGCGGATATTCACCCCTCCACTTT. Supplemented by reference TRBV9 and TRBJ1-6, the full variable domain reads DSGVTQTPKHLITATGQRVTLRCSPRSGDLSVYWYQQSLDQGLQFLIQYYNGEERAKGNILERFSAQQFPDLHSELNLSSLELGDSALYFCASSVGGKGGYSPLHFGNGTRLTVT.

Notes on this clonotype: A read error may explain this, as a much larger clone is one base away. As the CDR3 is not closed by the conserved phenylalanine or tryptophan, this likely results from a read error. CDR3 protein: CASSLEGAGNQPQHL. The CDR3 bases are TGTGCCAGCAGTTTAGAGGGGGCGGGCAATCAGCCCCAGCATCTT. The chain recombines TRBV12-3 or TRBV12-4 with TRBJ1-5, with 7 bases matching TRBD1. CDR3 length: 15 amino acids. V trimming: 1 base; J trimming: 2 bases; junction bases outside the gene matches: 2.

The chain has TRBV30 and TRBJ2-1; D is perhaps TRBD2 (5 bases). In germline, CDR1 is GTSNPN, CDR2 SVGIG (reference sequence). Trimming took off 0 bases at V and 9 bases at J, with 18 bases between the two ends. The CDR3 extends over 15 amino acids. The CDR3 spells CAWSVRGTISSEQFF. For the CDR3, the DNA is TGTGCCTGGAGTGTACGGGGAACTATTTCGAGTGAGCAGTTCTTC.